These 25 T cell receptor beta chains were all obtained from the same sample, sequenced in a study of blood T cell repertoires in COVID-19. The assay was immunoSEQ multiplex PCR, and TCRdb's table has in-frame clones only and misses some. The table includes around 480,000 clones, 88% detected once. The sequencing sample was made of peripheral blood. The receptor set was obtained from a woman between 50 and 59 years old with COVID-19, enrolled during active disease.

The chain joins TRBV6-2 or TRBV6-3 to TRBJ2-3, with D maybe TRBD2 (5 bases). Per the germline V gene, CDR1 is MNHEY and CDR2 is SVGEGT. The CDR3 is 14 residues long. Trimming stripped 5 bases from V and 2 bases from J, with 11 bases between. For the CDR3, the DNA is TGTGCCAGCAGTCCAAGCGGTTACACAGATACGCAGTATTTT. Its protein product is CASSPSGYTDTQYF.

This clone was detected once. The chain carries TRBV3-1 (or the pseudogene TRBV3-2) and TRBJ2-5, with 12 bases fitting TRBD2. Germline loops: CDR1 LGHDT, CDR2 YNNKEL (reference sequence). This CDR3 is built from 16 residues. The V segment lost 4 bases and the J segment 2 bases; nucleotides outside the gene matches: 5. CDR3 nucleotide sequence: TGTGCCAGCAGCCCTAGACTAGCGGGGGTTCAAGAGACCCAGTACTTC. Translating it yields CASSPRLAGVQETQYF.

This clone was counted between two and nine times. The identical CDR3 is also encoded by other nucleotide sequences in the sample. The chain carries TRBV6-1 and TRBJ1-2; D remains ambiguous. CDR1 is MNHNS, CDR2 SASEGT, per germline. Trimming left V 3 bases short and J 2 bases short, with 4 bases between. The CDR3 is 12 amino acids. CDR3 nucleotide sequence: TGTGCCAGCAGTGACAGAAACTATGGCTACACCTTC. Amino acids: CASSDRNYGYTF.

There are a few counts of this clone. The V and J genes are TRBV5-6 and TRBJ2-7, with 7 bases fitting TRBD2. The CDR3 loop spans 14 amino acids. Germline V gene lookup returns CDR1 SGHDT and CDR2 YYEEEE. With V trimmed by 7 bases and J by 5 bases, 12 bases remained unmatched. The CDR3 nucleotides are TGTGCCAGCCGCCCCACCGGGGGGTACGACGAGCAGTACTTC. Translating gives CASRPTGGYDEQYF.

The V gene is TRBV6-6, the J gene TRBJ2-4; 8 bases fit TRBD2. J lost 3 bases, V lost 5 bases, and 6 bases had no gene match. Germline assignment: CDR1 MNHNY and CDR2 SVGAGI (reference sequence). The CDR3 is 15 residues long. The CDR3 is CASSPPGRGKNIQYF. CDR3 coding DNA: TGTGCCAGCAGTCCCCCCGGGAGGGGCAAAAACATTCAGTACTTC.

V gene TRBV19 combines with J gene TRBJ1-5, with D possibly matching TRBD1 (5 bases). Trimming removed 7 bases from V and 10 bases from J, with 11 bases in between. The length of the CDR3 is 11 residues. CDR1 and CDR2 from the germline V gene are LNHDA and SQIVND (reference sequence). CDR3 region: CASTFGGPQHF. The CDR3 coding sequence is TGTGCCAGTACCTTCGGGGGTCCCCAGCATTTT.

The J gene is TRBJ1-1, the V gene TRBV19; the match to TRBD1 covers 8 bases. This CDR3 spans 16 amino acids. Germline trimming cut 2 bases from V and 2 bases from J; bases unmatched to any gene: 7. Germline loops: CDR1 LNHDA, CDR2 SQIVND (reference sequence). Here the CDR3 DNA reads TGTGCCAGTAGTATATTCGCAGGGGGCTTAAACACTGAAGCTTTCTTT. Translating it yields CASSIFAGGLNTEAFF.

The genes are TRBV10-1 and TRBJ2-3; 9 nucleotides align to TRBD1. The CDR3 covers 14 residues. V lost 3 bases to trimming and J lost 7 bases; unmatched junction nucleotides: 5. Germline CDR1 reads WNHNN; CDR2 reads SYGVQD (reference sequence). The CDR3 nucleotides are TGCGCCAGCAGTGAAGGGACAGGGCGATATACGCAGTATTTT. This gives the protein CASSEGTGRYTQYF.

The chain combines TRBV18 with TRBJ2-1; 8 bases fit TRBD2. V lost 3 bases to trimming and J lost 6 bases; unmatched junction nucleotides: 10. Per the germline V gene, CDR1 is KGHSH and CDR2 is LQKENI. The CDR3 covers 16 residues. For the CDR3, the DNA is TGTGCCAGCTCACCCGACTTGAGCGGGGGAGGCAATGAGCAGTTCTTC. It yields the protein CASSPDLSGGGNEQFF.

CDR3 protein: CASSYRGGNQPQHF. In DNA, the CDR3 is TGTGCCAGCAGTTACCGGGGGGGCAATCAGCCCCAGCATTTT. V gene TRBV6-5 combines with J gene TRBJ1-5; TRBD1 is a possible D gene (5 bases). Between the trimmed V and J ends, which lost 2 bases and 2 bases, there was a span of 7 bases. Germline V gene sequence: CDR1 MNHEY, CDR2 SVGAGI. CDR3 length: 14 residues.

The V gene is TRBV6-5, the J gene TRBJ1-4; 9 nucleotides match TRBD1. V shed 8 bases and J 6 bases; nucleotides not matched to a gene: 7. Germline V gene sequence: CDR1 MNHEY, CDR2 SVGAGI. The CDR3 sequence is 14 residues long. The CDR3 is CASGYRGRDEKLFF. The CDR3 bases are TGTGCCAGCGGATACAGGGGGCGCGATGAAAAACTGTTTTTT.

The chain couples TRBV5-1 to TRBJ1-2; no clear D gene. V was clipped by 4 bases and J by 1 base, with 11 bases between them. Per germline, CDR1 SGHRS and CDR2 YFSETQ. This CDR3 comprises 14 residues. CDR3 nucleotide sequence: TGCGCCAGCAGCCGGGAACAGAATAACTATGGCTACACCTTC. Translated: CASSREQNNYGYTF. The entire variable domain, with the rest obtained from reference TRBV5-1 and TRBJ1-2, is as follows: KAGVTQTPRYLIKTRGQQVTLSCSPISGHRSVSWYQQTPGQGLQFLFEYFSETQRNKGNFPGRFSGRQFSNSRSEMNVSTLELGDSALYLCASSREQNNYGYTFGSGTRLTVV.

The chain joins TRBV27 to TRBJ1-6, with D perhaps matching TRBD1 (6 bases). Trimming removed 5 bases at V and 8 bases at J, with 16 bases between. Germline assignment: CDR1 MNHEY and CDR2 SMNVEV (reference sequence). This CDR3 has 15 residues. CDR3 in DNA: TGTGCCAGCAGTGTACGGACAGCGGGAGATTCACCCCTCCACTTT. Protein sequence: CASSVRTAGDSPLHF.

The chain recombines TRBV24-1 with TRBJ2-3; 9 bases fit TRBD2. The germline V gene encodes CDR1 KGHDR and CDR2 SFDVKD. This CDR3 spans 16 amino acids. Unmatched junction bases numbered 3, after V lost 2 bases and J lost 1 base. CDR3 DNA sequence: TGTGCCACCAGTGATTCCCTAGCGGGACGCACAGATACGCAGTATTTT. Its translation is CATSDSLAGRTDTQYF.

CDR3 amino acids: CASSYEGFGNTIYF. The CDR3 coding sequence is TGTGCCAGCAGTTACGAGGGCTTCGGAAACACCATATATTTT. This chain uses TRBV6-6 with TRBJ1-3; D gene ambiguous. CDR1 is MNHNY, CDR2 SVGAGI, per germline (reference sequence). V lost 2 bases and J lost 4, with 9 bases in between. The CDR3 is 14 amino acids.

This clone was seen once. The rearrangement links TRBV27 to TRBJ1-5; 7 bases map to TRBD1. J lost 7 bases, V lost 5 bases, and 11 bases had no gene match. The CDR3 totals 15 residues. Germline-derived CDR1 and CDR2 are MNHEY and SMNVEV (reference sequence). DNA for the CDR3: TGTGCCAGCAGTACCCGACAGGGATCTTGGCAGCCCCAGCATTTT. Residues: CASSTRQGSWQPQHF.

V and J are TRBV14 and TRBJ2-3; D ambiguous. CDR1 and CDR2 (germline): SGHDN, FVKESK. This CDR3 has 13 residues. V lost 0 bases and J lost 4, with 5 bases in between. This CDR3 reads CASSQDRADTQYF. The DNA for the CDR3 is TGTGCCAGCAGCCAAGATCGAGCAGATACGCAGTATTTT.

This chain joins TRBV6-5 and TRBJ2-7, with D tentatively TRBD1 (7 bases). Looked up from germline, CDR1 is MNHEY and CDR2 is SVGAGI. The CDR3 loop spans 15 amino acids. Deletions cut 5 bases from V and 2 bases from J, with 16 bases between. The chain's CDR3 is CASSRDRDLAYEQYF. CDR3 coding DNA: TGTGCCAGCAGTCGAGACAGGGACTTAGCCTACGAGCAGTACTTC.

V is TRBV28 and J is TRBJ1-1, with D possibly matching TRBD1 (5 bases). Trimming shortened V by 1 base and J by 10 bases, and 16 bases separated the two germline ends. The CDR3 loop spans 14 amino acids. Germline-derived CDR1 and CDR2 are MDHEN and SYDVKM. CDR3 nucleotides: TGTGCCAGCAGTTTATCTCTGGGGGGAATGGGAGCTTTCTTT. Amino acid sequence: CASSLSLGGMGAFF.

The rearrangement uses TRBV6-5 and TRBJ2-3, with a possible D match to TRBD1 (6 bases). Germline CDR1 MNHEY, CDR2 SVGAGI. The CDR3 consists of 14 residues. V was pared by 2 bases and J by 2 bases, with 8 bases between. The CDR3 region has the DNA TGTGCCAGCAGTTACGGGGGCAACACAGATACGCAGTATTTT. Protein product: CASSYGGNTDTQYF.

The rearrangement joins TRBV11-2 to TRBJ1-2; D remains ambiguous. Germline CDR1 and CDR2: SGHAT and FQNNGV. V dropped 8 bases and J dropped 2 bases, with 12 bases sitting between them. This CDR3 comprises 13 residues. The CDR3 protein is CASAPGLNYGYTF. CDR3 nucleotides: TGTGCCAGCGCCCCAGGTCTAAACTATGGCTACACCTTC.

Written as DNA, the CDR3 is TGTGCCAGCAGGACGTCGACGGGTCGGCCTGGCTACACCTTC. Its protein is CASRTSTGRPGYTF. V usage is TRBV5-4 and J usage is TRBJ1-2, with D uncertain. This CDR3 spans 14 amino acids. V dropped 5 bases and J dropped 7 bases, with 18 bases sitting between them. CDR1 is SGHNT and CDR2 is YYREEE in the germline V gene (reference sequence).

The gene calls are TRBV3-1 (or the pseudogene TRBV3-2) and TRBJ1-1; weak D call: TRBD1 (6 bases). V was shortened by 4 bases and J by 0 bases, with 9 bases between the two germline ends. From germline, CDR1 is LGHDT and CDR2 YNNKEL (reference sequence). The CDR3 totals 14 residues. CDR3 sequence (DNA): TGTGCCAGCAGCCCTAGGACAGTGAACACTGAAGCTTTCTTT. It codes for CASSPRTVNTEAFF.

The CDR3 reads CASSFRQNNSPLHF. The CDR3 region has the DNA TGTGCCAGCAGCTTCCGACAGAATAATTCACCCCTCCACTTT. The gene calls are TRBV5-4 and TRBJ1-6, with a possible D match to TRBD1 (5 bases). The length of the CDR3 is 14 residues. The V and J ends lost 2 bases and 5 bases respectively, with 8 bases between them. The V gene's germline CDR1 is SGHNT and CDR2 YYREEE (reference sequence).

The chain couples TRBV7-9 to TRBJ1-4; D is unclear. The germline CDR1 and CDR2 sequences are SEHNR and FQNEAQ (reference sequence). The CDR3 contains 16 residues. With 2 bases removed from V and 0 bases from J, the gap between germline ends came to 10 bases. CDR3 sequence: CASSLRLGATNEKLFF. The CDR3 DNA reads as TGTGCCAGCAGCTTACGTTTGGGAGCAACTAATGAAAAACTGTTTTTT.